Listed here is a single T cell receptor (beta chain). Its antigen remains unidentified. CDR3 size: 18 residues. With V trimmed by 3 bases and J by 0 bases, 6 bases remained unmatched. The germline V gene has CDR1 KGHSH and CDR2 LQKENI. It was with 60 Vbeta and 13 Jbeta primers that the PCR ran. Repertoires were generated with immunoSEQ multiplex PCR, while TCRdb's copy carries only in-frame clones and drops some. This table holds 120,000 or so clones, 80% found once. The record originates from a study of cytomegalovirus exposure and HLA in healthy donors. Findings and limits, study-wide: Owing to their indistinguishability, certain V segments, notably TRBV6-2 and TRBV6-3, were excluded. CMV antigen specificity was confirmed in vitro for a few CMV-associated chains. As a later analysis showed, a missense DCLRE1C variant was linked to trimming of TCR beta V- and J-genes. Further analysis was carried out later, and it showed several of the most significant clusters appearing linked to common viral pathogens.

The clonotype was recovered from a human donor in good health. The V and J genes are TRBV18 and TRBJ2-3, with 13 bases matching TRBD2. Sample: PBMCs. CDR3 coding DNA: TGTGCCAGCTCACCCCGGACTAGCGGGGGTGCAAGCACAGATACGCAGTATTTT. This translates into CASSPRTSGGASTDTQYF.